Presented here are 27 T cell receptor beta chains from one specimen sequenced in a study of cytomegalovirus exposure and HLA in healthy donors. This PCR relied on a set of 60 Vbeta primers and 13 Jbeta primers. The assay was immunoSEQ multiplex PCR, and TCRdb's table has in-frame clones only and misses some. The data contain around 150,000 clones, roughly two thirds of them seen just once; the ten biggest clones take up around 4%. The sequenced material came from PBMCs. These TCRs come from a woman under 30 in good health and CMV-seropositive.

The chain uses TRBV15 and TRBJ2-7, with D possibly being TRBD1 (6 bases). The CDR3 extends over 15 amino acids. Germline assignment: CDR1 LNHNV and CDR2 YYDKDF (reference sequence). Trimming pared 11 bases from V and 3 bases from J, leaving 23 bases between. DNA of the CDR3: TGTGCCGCCTCCTTTTCGGCAGGGGCCCTCTACGAGCAGTACTTC. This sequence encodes CAASFSAGALYEQYF.

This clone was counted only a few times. Here the CDR3 DNA reads TGCGCCAGCAGCCGTCTGGGGGCGAACACTGAAGCTTTCTTT. Its translation is CASSRLGANTEAFF. The chain joins TRBV4-1 to TRBJ1-1; tentatively, D is TRBD1 (6 bases). The CDR3 has 14 residues. Trimming cost V 4 bases and J 1 base, with 10 bases left between them. In germline, CDR1 is MGHRA, CDR2 YSYEKL.

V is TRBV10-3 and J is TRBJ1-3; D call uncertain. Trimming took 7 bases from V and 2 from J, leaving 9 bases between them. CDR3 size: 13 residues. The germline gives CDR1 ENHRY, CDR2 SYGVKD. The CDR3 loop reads CAITGRTGNTIYF. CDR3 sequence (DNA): TGTGCCATCACGGGTAGAACTGGAAACACCATATATTTT.

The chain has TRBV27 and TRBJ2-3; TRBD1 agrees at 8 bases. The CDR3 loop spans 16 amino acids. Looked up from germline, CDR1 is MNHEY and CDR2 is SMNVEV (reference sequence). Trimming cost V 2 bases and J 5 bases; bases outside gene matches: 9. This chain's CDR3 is CASSLISSGQGDTQYF. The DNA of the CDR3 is TGTGCCAGCAGTTTAATCTCCTCCGGACAGGGAGATACGCAGTATTTT.

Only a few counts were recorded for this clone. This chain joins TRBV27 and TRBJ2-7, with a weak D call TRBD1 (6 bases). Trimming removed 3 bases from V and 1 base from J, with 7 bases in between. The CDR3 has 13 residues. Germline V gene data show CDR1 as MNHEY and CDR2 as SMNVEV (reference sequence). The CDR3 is CASSLQGSYEQYF. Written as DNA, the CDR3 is TGTGCCAGCAGTTTGCAGGGGTCCTACGAGCAGTACTTC.

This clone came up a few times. CDR3 sequence reads: CASSSGGTGSTDTQYF. The CDR3 DNA is TGTGCCAGCAGCTCAGGAGGGACCGGAAGCACAGATACGCAGTATTTT. The rearrangement uses TRBV7-3 and TRBJ2-3; maybe TRBD2 (6 bases). This CDR3 is built from 16 residues. CDR1 SGHTA and CDR2 FQGTGA come from the germline V gene. The V and J ends lost 4 bases and 0 bases respectively, with 14 bases between them.

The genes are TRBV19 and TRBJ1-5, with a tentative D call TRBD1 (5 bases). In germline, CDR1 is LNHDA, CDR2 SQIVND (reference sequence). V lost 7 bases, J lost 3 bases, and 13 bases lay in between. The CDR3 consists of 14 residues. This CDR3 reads CASNPDSPNQPQHF. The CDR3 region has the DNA TGTGCCAGTAACCCCGACAGCCCCAATCAGCCCCAGCATTTT. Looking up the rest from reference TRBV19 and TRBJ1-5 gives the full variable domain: DGGITQSPKYLFRKEGQNVTLSCEQNLNHDAMYWYRQDPGQGLRLIYYSQIVNDFQKGDIAEGYSVSREKKESFPLTVTSAQKNPTAFYLCASNPDSPNQPQHFGDGTRLSIL.

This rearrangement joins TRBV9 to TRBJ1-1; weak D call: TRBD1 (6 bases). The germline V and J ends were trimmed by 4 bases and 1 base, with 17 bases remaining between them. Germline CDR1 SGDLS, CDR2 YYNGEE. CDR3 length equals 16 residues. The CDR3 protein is CASSPQNRDTNTEAFF. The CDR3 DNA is TGTGCCAGCAGCCCCCAAAACAGGGATACGAACACTGAAGCTTTCTTT.

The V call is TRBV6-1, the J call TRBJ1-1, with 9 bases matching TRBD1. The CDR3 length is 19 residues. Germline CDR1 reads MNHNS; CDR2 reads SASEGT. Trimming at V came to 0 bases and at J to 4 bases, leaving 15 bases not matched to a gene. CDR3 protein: CASSEALRAGTGFGTEAFF. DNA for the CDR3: TGTGCCAGCAGTGAAGCGCTTAGGGCCGGGACAGGGTTCGGCACTGAAGCTTTCTTT.

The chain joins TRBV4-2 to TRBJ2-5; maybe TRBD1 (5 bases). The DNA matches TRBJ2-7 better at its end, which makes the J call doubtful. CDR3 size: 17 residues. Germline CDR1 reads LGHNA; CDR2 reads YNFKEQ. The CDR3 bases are TGTGCCAGCAGCCAAGACTCAGGAACAGGCTCCTCCTACGAGCAGTACTTC. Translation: CASSQDSGTGSSYEQYF.

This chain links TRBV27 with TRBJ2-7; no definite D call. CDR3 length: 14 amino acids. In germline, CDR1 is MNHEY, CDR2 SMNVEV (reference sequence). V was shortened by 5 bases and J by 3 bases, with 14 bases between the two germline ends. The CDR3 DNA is TGTGCCAGCAGTCAGATTGGCGGCTACTACGAGCAGTACTTC. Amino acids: CASSQIGGYYEQYF.

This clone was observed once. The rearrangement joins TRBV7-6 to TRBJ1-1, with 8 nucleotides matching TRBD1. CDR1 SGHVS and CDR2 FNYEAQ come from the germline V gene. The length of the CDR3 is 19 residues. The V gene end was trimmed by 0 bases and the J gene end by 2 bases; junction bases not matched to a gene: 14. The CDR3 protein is CASSLAQGAMKLGNTEAFF. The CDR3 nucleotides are TGTGCCAGCAGCTTAGCGCAGGGGGCTATGAAATTGGGCAACACTGAAGCTTTCTTT.

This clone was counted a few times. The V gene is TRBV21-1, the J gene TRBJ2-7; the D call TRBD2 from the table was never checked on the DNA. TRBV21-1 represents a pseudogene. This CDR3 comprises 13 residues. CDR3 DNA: TGTGCCAGCAGCAAAGTTCGGGGGGCGGAGCAGTACTTC. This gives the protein CASSKVRGAEQYF.

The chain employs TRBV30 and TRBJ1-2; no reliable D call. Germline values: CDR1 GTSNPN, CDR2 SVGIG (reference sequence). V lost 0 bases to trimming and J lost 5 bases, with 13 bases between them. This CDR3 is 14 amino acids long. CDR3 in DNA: TGTGCCTGGAGTGTATTGGTTGAGGGATATGGCTACACCTTC. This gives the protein CAWSVLVEGYGYTF.

The CDR3 DNA is TGTGCCAGCAGCGTAGACAGGGGGCGAAACTATGGCTACACCTTC. Translation: CASSVDRGRNYGYTF. The V gene is TRBV7-2, the J gene TRBJ1-2, with TRBD1 identical over 10 bases. CDR3 length: 15 residues. Germline CDR1 reads SGHTA; CDR2 reads FQGNSA. V lost 5 bases to trimming and J lost 2 bases; unmatched junction nucleotides: 5.

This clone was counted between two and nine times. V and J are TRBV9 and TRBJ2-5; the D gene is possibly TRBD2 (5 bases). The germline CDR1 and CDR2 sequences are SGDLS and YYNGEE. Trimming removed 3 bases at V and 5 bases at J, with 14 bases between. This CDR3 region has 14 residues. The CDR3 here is CASSANGVQETQYF. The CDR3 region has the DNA TGTGCCAGCAGCGCCAACGGGGTCCAGGAGACCCAGTACTTC. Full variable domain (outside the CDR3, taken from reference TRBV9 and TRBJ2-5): DSGVTQTPKHLITATGQRVTLRCSPRSGDLSVYWYQQSLDQGLQFLIQYYNGEERAKGNILERFSAQQFPDLHSELNLSSLELGDSALYFCASSANGVQETQYFGPGTRLLVL.

The chain's CDR3 is CASSARGLYNEQFF. The CDR3 DNA is TGTGCCAGCAGTGCAAGAGGGCTGTACAATGAGCAGTTCTTC. The chain is built from TRBV6-4 and TRBJ2-1; D might be TRBD2 (5 bases). V was clipped by 4 bases and J by 4 bases, with 11 bases between them. The V gene's germline CDR1 is MRHNA and CDR2 SNTAGT. The CDR3 is made up of 14 amino acids.

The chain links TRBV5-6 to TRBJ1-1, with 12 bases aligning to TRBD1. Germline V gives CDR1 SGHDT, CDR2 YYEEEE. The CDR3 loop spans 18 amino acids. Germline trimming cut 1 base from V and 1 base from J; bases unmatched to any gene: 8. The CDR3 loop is CASSLLGDRGLENTEAFF. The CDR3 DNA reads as TGTGCCAGCAGCTTGCTTGGGGACAGGGGGCTCGAGAACACTGAAGCTTTCTTT.

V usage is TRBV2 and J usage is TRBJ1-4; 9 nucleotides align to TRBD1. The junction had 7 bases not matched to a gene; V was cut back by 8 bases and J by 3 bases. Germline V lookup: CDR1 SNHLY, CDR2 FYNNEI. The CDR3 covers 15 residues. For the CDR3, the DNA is TGTGCCAGCTTTGGGACAGGGAGGTCTAATGAAAAACTGTTTTTT. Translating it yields CASFGTGRSNEKLFF.

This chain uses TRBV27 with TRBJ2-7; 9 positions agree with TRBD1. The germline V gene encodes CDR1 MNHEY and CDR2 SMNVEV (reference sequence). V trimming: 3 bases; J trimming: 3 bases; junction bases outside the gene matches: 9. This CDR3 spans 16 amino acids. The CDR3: CASSFPGQGGIYEQYF. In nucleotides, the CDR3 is TGTGCCAGCAGTTTTCCGGGACAGGGAGGGATCTACGAGCAGTACTTC.

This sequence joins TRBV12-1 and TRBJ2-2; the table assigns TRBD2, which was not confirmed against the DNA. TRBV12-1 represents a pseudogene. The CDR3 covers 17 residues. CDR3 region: CASSFGVLLAGGGELFF. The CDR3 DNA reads TGTGCCAGCAGCTTTGGGGTCCTCCTAGCGGGGGGCGGGGAGCTGTTTTTT.

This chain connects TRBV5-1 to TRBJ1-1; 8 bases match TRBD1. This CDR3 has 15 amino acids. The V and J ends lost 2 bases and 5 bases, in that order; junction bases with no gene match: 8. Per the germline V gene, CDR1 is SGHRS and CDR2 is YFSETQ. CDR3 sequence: CASSFTRQGFTEAFF. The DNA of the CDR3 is TGCGCCAGCAGCTTCACGAGACAGGGGTTTACTGAAGCTTTCTTT.

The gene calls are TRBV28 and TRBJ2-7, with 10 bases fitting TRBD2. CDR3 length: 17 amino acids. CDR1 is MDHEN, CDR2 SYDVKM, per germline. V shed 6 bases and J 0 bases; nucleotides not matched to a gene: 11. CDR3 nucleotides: TGTGCCAGCAGGAAGCGGGAGGGTAGGGAAGACTCCTACGAGCAGTACTTC. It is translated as CASRKREGREDSYEQYF.

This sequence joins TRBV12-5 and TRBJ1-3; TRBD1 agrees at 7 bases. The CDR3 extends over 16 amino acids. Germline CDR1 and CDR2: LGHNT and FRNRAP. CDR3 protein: CSPHRDRSLSGNTIYF. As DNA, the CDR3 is TGTTCCCCGCACCGGGACAGAAGCCTCTCTGGAAACACCATATATTTT.

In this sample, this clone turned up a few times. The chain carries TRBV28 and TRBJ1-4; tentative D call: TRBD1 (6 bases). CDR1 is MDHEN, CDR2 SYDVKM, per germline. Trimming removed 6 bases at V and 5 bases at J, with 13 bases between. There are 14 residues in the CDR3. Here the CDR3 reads CASSRWTVNEKLFF. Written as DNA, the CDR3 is TGTGCCAGCAGCAGATGGACAGTAAATGAAAAACTGTTTTTT.

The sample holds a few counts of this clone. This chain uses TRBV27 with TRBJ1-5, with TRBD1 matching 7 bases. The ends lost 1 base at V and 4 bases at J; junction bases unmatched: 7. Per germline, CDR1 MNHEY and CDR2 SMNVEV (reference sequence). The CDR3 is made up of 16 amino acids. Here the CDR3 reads CASSLLPSQGNQPQHF. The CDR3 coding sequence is TGTGCCAGCAGTTTATTGCCCTCACAGGGGAATCAGCCCCAGCATTTT.

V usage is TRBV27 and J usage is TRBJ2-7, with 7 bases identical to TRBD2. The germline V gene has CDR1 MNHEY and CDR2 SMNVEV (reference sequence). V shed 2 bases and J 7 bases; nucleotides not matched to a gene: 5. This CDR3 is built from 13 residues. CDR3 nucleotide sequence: TGTGCCAGCAGTTTACGGGGGGTACGGGAGCAGTACTTC. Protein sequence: CASSLRGVREQYF.